This TCR beta chain stems from a study of immune cell composition in non-small cell lung cancer. Points on this clone: As yet, its antigen is unknown.

Study-wide points: Tumour TCR-beta clonality was not significantly tied to smoking pack-years.

The CDR3 is 10 residues long. V lost 8 bases and J 7 bases, leaving 6 bases between the germline ends. Looked up from germline, CDR1 is MDHEN and CDR2 is SYDVKM. Sequencing was performed with immunoSEQ multiplex PCR; in TCRdb, only in-frame clones are kept and a portion is missing. Here the sample spans 2,300 or so clones, more than 65% being singletons. These sequences were also reported in another study, on CD4 T cells in lung cancer. From that paper: Blood T cells were screened for responses to candidate mutation neoepitopes. A few resected stage I-III patients provided tumor and non-adjacent lung tissue. Some blood responses might reflect in vitro priming of naive T cells.

The sample comprised lung tumor tissue. V usage is TRBV28 and J usage is TRBJ2-1; D remains ambiguous. The sequence was obtained from a human donor with non-small cell lung cancer. CDR3 in DNA: TGTGCCAGCCTAAAAAATGAGCAGTTCTTC. It specifies CASLKNEQFF.